The 9 T cell receptor beta chains below were found in one sample sequenced in a study of STAT5B mutations in CD4+ large granular lymphocyte leukemia. This table comes from immunoSEQ multiplex PCR, and its TCRdb copy is limited to in-frame clones, with some not included. The table has just under 20,000 clones, less than 85% seen once. The sequenced material came from CD4+ T cells from blood buffy coats. The source of these receptors is a human donor in good health.

The rearrangement links TRBV7-8 to TRBJ1-5; D remains unclear. This CDR3 region has 14 residues. Trimming stripped 2 bases from V and 2 bases from J, with 7 bases between. Per the germline V gene, CDR1 is SGHVS and CDR2 is FQNEAQ. The CDR3 is CASSLFQGNQPQHF. Written as DNA, the CDR3 is TGTGCCAGCAGCTTATTTCAGGGCAATCAGCCCCAGCATTTT.

The chain recombines TRBV4-1 with TRBJ1-5, with D uncertain. The germline V gene encodes CDR1 MGHRA and CDR2 YSYEKL. The CDR3 is 13 residues long. Trimming removed 2 bases at V and 7 bases at J, with 9 bases between. The CDR3: CASSQSPTQPQHF. The DNA of the CDR3 is TGCGCCAGCAGCCAATCTCCGACACAGCCCCAGCATTTT.

The sample holds a few counts of this clone. The chain joins TRBV25-1 to TRBJ2-4; 8 positions match TRBD1. J lost 3 bases, V lost 6 bases, and 10 bases had no gene match. Germline V gene sequence: CDR1 MGHDK, CDR2 SYGVNS. There are 16 residues in the CDR3. The CDR3 DNA reads as TGTGCCAGCAGCCGCCCGGACAGGGTTGGCAAAAACATTCAGTACTTC. It is translated as CASSRPDRVGKNIQYF.

The chain has TRBV5-6 and TRBJ2-5, with 13 bases identical to TRBD2. Germline CDR1 is SGHDT and CDR2 is YYEEEE. The junction had 4 bases not matched to a gene; V was cut back by 4 bases and J by 1 base. The CDR3 runs to 16 residues. CDR3 DNA sequence: TGTGCCAGCAGCGAGACTAGCGGGAGGTTCCAAGAGACCCAGTACTTC. Translated: CASSETSGRFQETQYF.

The rearrangement links TRBV6-6 to TRBJ1-1; 7 bases are a match to TRBD1. CDR1 is MNHNY, CDR2 SVGAGI, per germline (reference sequence). The CDR3 is made up of 15 amino acids. V lost 2 bases and J lost 0; bases outside the gene matches: 3. The CDR3 bases are TGTGCCAGCAGTTACCCGGGGACAGTGAACACTGAAGCTTTCTTT. It encodes CASSYPGTVNTEAFF.

The chain links TRBV25-1 to TRBJ2-3; no definite D call. With 3 bases removed from V and 1 base from J, the gap between germline ends came to 11 bases. CDR3 length equals 15 residues. CDR1 is MGHDK and CDR2 is SYGVNS in the germline V gene. This CDR3 is CASSELRSGTDTQYF. Written as DNA, the CDR3 is TGTGCCAGCAGTGAGCTTCGGTCTGGCACAGATACGCAGTATTTT.

The rearrangement links TRBV10-3 to TRBJ1-2; D gene unclear. This CDR3 is built from 14 residues. CDR1 and CDR2 (germline): ENHRY, SYGVKD. Trimming cost V 3 bases and J 10 bases, with 18 bases left between them. CDR3 in DNA: TGTGCCATCAGTGATGTGCAGGCTATAGGTGTCTACACCTTC. It translates to CAISDVQAIGVYTF.

The chain has TRBV2 and TRBJ2-5; TRBD2 matches 12 bases. The V segment lost 4 bases and the J segment 3 bases; nucleotides outside the gene matches: 18. The germline V gene has CDR1 SNHLY and CDR2 FYNNEI. The CDR3 is 20 amino acids. Here the CDR3 reads CASSGRGLAGPSRGKETQYF. The CDR3 DNA reads as TGTGCCAGCAGTGGGAGGGGACTAGCGGGCCCTTCAAGGGGGAAAGAGACCCAGTACTTC.

The gene calls are TRBV7-8 and TRBJ2-5; 12 bases fit TRBD2. The ends lost 1 base at V and 4 bases at J; junction bases unmatched: 1. Germline assignment: CDR1 SGHVS and CDR2 FQNEAQ. This CDR3 is built from 15 residues. The CDR3 nucleotides are TGTGCCAGCAGCTTAGGACTAGCGGGAGCAGAGACCCAGTACTTC. It codes for CASSLGLAGAETQYF. The complete variable domain, with remaining parts taken from reference TRBV7-8 and TRBJ2-5, reads GAGVSQSPRYKVAKRGQDVALRCDPISGHVSLFWYQQALGQGPEFLTYFQNEAQLDKSGLPSDRFFAERPEGSVSTLKIQRTQQEDSAVYLCASSLGLAGAETQYFGPGTRLLVL.